This passage covers 27 T cell receptor beta chains from one sample sequenced in a study of immune evolution from preneoplasia to lung adenocarcinoma. This table comes from immunoSEQ multiplex PCR, and its TCRdb copy is limited to in-frame clones, with some not included. This sample has more than 10,000 clones, with 76% found just once. Sample: FFPE normal lung tissue adjacent to the tumor. The receptor set was obtained from a person in their 60s with lung adenocarcinoma. Some clones in this sample may be carry-over from other donors' samples.

The table lists this clone with a count of one. The gene calls are TRBV11-2 and TRBJ1-2; possible D gene TRBD1, 6 bases. The CDR3 is 14 residues long. CDR1 and CDR2 from the germline V gene are SGHAT and FQNNGV. V was pared by 6 bases and J by 0 bases, with 11 bases between. The CDR3 coding sequence is TGTGCCAGCAGGACGACAGGAACTAACTATGGCTACACCTTC. Translation: CASRTTGTNYGYTF. Supplemented by reference TRBV11-2 and TRBJ1-2, the full variable domain reads EAGVAQSPRYKIIEKRQSVAFWCNPISGHATLYWYQQILGQGPKLLIQFQNNGVVDDSQLPKDRFSAERLKGVDSTLKIQPAKLEDSAVYLCASRTTGTNYGYTFGSGTRLTVV.

This chain connects TRBV30 to TRBJ2-1; 8 bases fit TRBD1. V lost 2 bases, J lost 7 bases, and 7 bases stayed unmatched. This CDR3 has 14 residues. CDR1 and CDR2 from the germline V gene are GTSNPN and SVGIG (reference sequence). Here the CDR3 reads CAWSTRQGKNEQFF. The CDR3 bases are TGTGCCTGGAGTACCCGACAGGGGAAAAATGAGCAGTTCTTC.

V and J are TRBV29-1 and TRBJ2-1; 11 bases line up with TRBD2. V dropped 4 bases and J dropped 1; count of bases not matched to a gene: 6. CDR3 length equals 16 residues. Germline values: CDR1 SQVTM, CDR2 ANQGSEA. CDR3 sequence reads: CSVAQVAGGSYNEQFF. CDR3 nucleotide sequence: TGCAGCGTTGCCCAAGTAGCGGGAGGGTCCTACAATGAGCAGTTCTTC.

The chain employs TRBV27 and TRBJ2-7; 8 bases map to TRBD1. V was clipped by 8 bases and J by 4 bases; unmatched bases: 4. This CDR3 contains 12 residues. Germline CDR1 MNHEY, CDR2 SMNVEV (reference sequence). The CDR3 region has the DNA TGTGCCAGCGGACAGGGACAGTACGAGCAGTACTTC. Its translation is CASGQGQYEQYF.

This clone was counted between two and nine times. The gene calls are TRBV28 and TRBJ2-1; TRBD2 matches 7 bases. The CDR3 covers 11 residues. Germline loops: CDR1 MDHEN, CDR2 SYDVKM. The ends lost 4 bases at V and 15 bases at J; junction bases unmatched: 6. CDR3 region: CASSSAGSWFF. CDR3 DNA: TGTGCCAGCAGTTCAGCGGGATCATGGTTCTTC.

The chain is built from TRBV7-9 and TRBJ1-1, with D unclear. Trimming left V 2 bases short and J 6 bases short, with 7 bases between. The CDR3 runs 12 residues. From germline, CDR1 is SEHNR and CDR2 FQNEAQ (reference sequence). This CDR3 is CASSLTSSEAFF. CDR3 coding DNA: TGTGCCAGCAGCTTAACATCATCTGAAGCTTTCTTT.

This clone was observed a handful of times. The V call is TRBV29-1, the J call TRBJ2-3; 8 nucleotides match TRBD2. V dropped 0 bases and J dropped 5; count of bases not matched to a gene: 10. This CDR3 has 16 residues. Germline CDR1 and CDR2: SQVTM and ANQGSEA. The CDR3 loop is CSVEDRGGRSGDTQYF. CDR3 nucleotides: TGCAGCGTTGAAGATCGGGGCGGGAGGTCCGGAGATACGCAGTATTTT.

This chain links TRBV30 with TRBJ2-1; D possibly corresponds to TRBD2 (5 bases). From germline, CDR1 is GTSNPN and CDR2 SVGIG (reference sequence). Trimming took off 8 bases at V and 9 bases at J, with 17 bases between the two ends. This CDR3 comprises 12 residues. Written as DNA, the CDR3 is TGTGCCGTGGACGTGAGGGCTAGTGAGCAGTTCTTC. It specifies CAVDVRASEQFF.

The chain links TRBV19 to TRBJ2-5, with unresolved D. Germline values: CDR1 LNHDA, CDR2 SQIVND (reference sequence). CDR3 size: 14 residues. The V end lost 6 bases, the J end lost 1 base, and 12 bases lay between the germline ends. This CDR3 is CASRPRGLQETQYF. In nucleotides, the CDR3 is TGTGCCAGTAGACCCCGAGGCCTCCAAGAGACCCAGTACTTC.

This rearrangement joins TRBV30 to TRBJ2-7; D may be TRBD1 or TRBD2 (5 bases each). Deletions cut 4 bases from V and 4 bases from J, with 17 bases between. Looked up from germline, CDR1 is GTSNPN and CDR2 is SVGIG (reference sequence). The CDR3 is made up of 14 amino acids. As DNA, the CDR3 is TGTGCCTGGACCTCCGGGACCCCCGGTTACGAGCAGTACTTC. Its protein is CAWTSGTPGYEQYF. Using reference TRBV30 and TRBJ2-7 for the parts outside the CDR3, the full variable domain is SQTIHQWPATLVQPVGSPLSLECTVEGTSNPNLYWYRQAAGRGLQLLFYSVGIGQISSEVPQNLSASRPQDRQFILSSKKLLLSDSGFYLCAWTSGTPGYEQYFGPGTRLTVT.

The chain has TRBV2 and TRBJ1-1, with D unclear. The V end was cut by 6 bases, the J end by 0 bases, with 11 bases between. Germline-derived CDR1 and CDR2 are SNHLY and FYNNEI. The CDR3 runs to 14 residues. For the CDR3, the DNA is TGTGCCAGCAGGCCCGATACAATGAACACTGAAGCTTTCTTT. Amino acids: CASRPDTMNTEAFF.

This chain links TRBV6-6 with TRBJ1-1; unclear D gene. V lost 0 bases, J lost 1 base, and 9 bases lay in between. The CDR3 totals 15 residues. CDR1 MNHNY and CDR2 SVGAGI come from the germline V gene (reference sequence). CDR3 protein: CASSYSTRRNTEAFF. CDR3 sequence (DNA): TGTGCCAGCAGTTACTCGACCAGGAGGAACACTGAAGCTTTCTTT.

This clone has just one count. This chain links TRBV28 with TRBJ2-1; tentatively, D is TRBD1 (5 bases). Germline CDR1 and CDR2: MDHEN and SYDVKM. V lost 8 bases and J 8 bases, leaving 13 bases between the germline ends. The CDR3 runs 12 residues. This chain's CDR3 is CASDSARHEQFF. The CDR3 DNA reads as TGTGCCAGCGACAGTGCCAGGCATGAGCAGTTCTTC.

V and J are TRBV5-1 and TRBJ1-1; 9 bases align to TRBD1. V lost 5 bases to trimming and J lost 4 bases; unmatched junction nucleotides: 15. In germline, CDR1 is SGHRS, CDR2 YFSETQ. There are 17 residues in the CDR3. The CDR3 coding sequence is TGCGCCAGCAGAGATACCGGGACAGGGAAGGGGGGCACTGAAGCTTTCTTT. Translating it yields CASRDTGTGKGGTEAFF.

The V gene is TRBV18, the J gene TRBJ2-1; 7 positions agree with TRBD1. The junction had 14 bases not matched to a gene; V was cut back by 3 bases and J by 6 bases. The CDR3 sequence is 17 residues long. Germline CDR1 is KGHSH and CDR2 is LQKENI. The CDR3 DNA is TGTGCCAGCTCACCCGGACAGGCCCCAATGGTCCGCAATGAGCAGTTCTTC. This encodes CASSPGQAPMVRNEQFF.

The chain employs TRBV25-1 and TRBJ2-3; 10 bases are a match to TRBD2. V was pared by 6 bases and J by 4 bases, with 7 bases of the junction left unmatched. This CDR3 contains 15 residues. Per the germline V gene, CDR1 is MGHDK and CDR2 is SYGVNS. CDR3: CASRKAGGHADTQYF. As DNA, the CDR3 is TGTGCCAGCAGGAAAGCGGGAGGGCACGCAGATACGCAGTATTTT. The full variable domain, with the rest looked up from reference TRBV25-1 and TRBJ2-3, is EADIYQTPRYLVIGTGKKITLECSQTMGHDKMYWYQQDPGMELHLIHYSYGVNSTEKGDLSSESTVSRIRTEHFPLTLESARPSHTSQYLCASRKAGGHADTQYFGPGTRLTVL.

J is TRBJ2-7 and V is TRBV19; tentatively, D is TRBD1 (6 bases). This CDR3 is 13 amino acids long. Germline assignment: CDR1 LNHDA and CDR2 SQIVND (reference sequence). V was pared by 6 bases and J by 4 bases, with 13 bases between. The CDR3 here is CASSPLGHYEQYF. For the CDR3, the DNA is TGTGCCAGTAGCCCCTTGGGACATTACGAGCAGTACTTC.

The chain joins TRBV18 to TRBJ1-2, with 9 bases matching TRBD1. CDR1 and CDR2 from the germline V gene are KGHSH and LQKENI. The CDR3 covers 14 residues. V trimming: 5 bases; J trimming: 3 bases; junction bases outside the gene matches: 4. The CDR3 DNA reads TGTGCCAGCTCATCTGGACAGGGGTACTATGGCTACACCTTC. Its translation: CASSSGQGYYGYTF.

This sequence joins TRBV28 and TRBJ2-3, with a weak D call TRBD1 (8 bases). The germline gives CDR1 MDHEN, CDR2 SYDVKM. There are 15 residues in the CDR3. Trimming shortened V by 6 bases and J by 6 bases, and 19 bases separated the two germline ends. The DNA of the CDR3 is TGTGCCAGCAGCTTCCGGACAGGGAGGGGGGATACGCAGTATTTT. This sequence encodes CASSFRTGRGDTQYF. The full variable domain, its missing parts supplied by reference TRBV28 and TRBJ2-3, is DVKVTQSSRYLVKRTGEKVFLECVQDMDHENMFWYRQDPGLGLRLIYFSYDVKMKEKGDIPEGYSVSREKKERFSLILESASTNQTSMYLCASSFRTGRGDTQYFGPGTRLTVL.

The chain has TRBV7-9 and TRBJ2-2, with D possibly matching TRBD1 (5 bases). V was pared by 2 bases and J by 13 bases, with 11 bases between. In germline, CDR1 is SEHNR, CDR2 FQNEAQ (reference sequence). This CDR3 comprises 12 residues. This CDR3 is CASSLSQGGLFF. CDR3 DNA: TGTGCCAGCAGCTTATCGCAGGGCGGGCTGTTTTTT.

The chain carries TRBV30 and TRBJ2-1; the D gene could be TRBD1 or TRBD2 (6 bases each). The CDR3 is 13 residues long. V gave up 8 bases and J gave up 9 bases, with 20 bases separating them. Germline CDR1 reads GTSNPN; CDR2 reads SVGIG (reference sequence). Here the CDR3 DNA reads TGTGCCGGTAGCAAACTAGCCAGGGGTGAGCAGTTCTTC. It translates to CAGSKLARGEQFF.

The rearrangement links TRBV12-5 to TRBJ1-1, with TRBD1 as a possible D gene (5 bases). The V end was cut by 6 bases, the J end by 4 bases, with 12 bases between. The CDR3 sequence is 13 residues long. Germline V gene lookup returns CDR1 LGHNT and CDR2 FRNRAP. The CDR3 region has the DNA TGTGCTAGTGGACTTTCCGGGGGCACTGAAGCTTTCTTT. Translating gives CASGLSGGTEAFF.

CDR3 amino acids: CASSLMDRPYEQYF. The CDR3 nucleotides read TGCGCCAGCAGCTTGATGGACAGACCCTACGAGCAGTACTTC. V and J are TRBV5-1 and TRBJ2-7; possibly TRBD1 for D (6 bases). Germline V CDR1 and CDR2: SGHRS, YFSETQ. Trimming left V 1 base short and J 2 bases short, with 10 bases between. The CDR3 runs to 14 residues. Variable domain in full (rest from reference TRBV5-1 and TRBJ2-7): KAGVTQTPRYLIKTRGQQVTLSCSPISGHRSVSWYQQTPGQGLQFLFEYFSETQRNKGNFPGRFSGRQFSNSRSEMNVSTLELGDSALYLCASSLMDRPYEQYFGPGTRLTVT.

The CDR3 reads CASSPLSNIAEQFF. CDR3 sequence (DNA): TGTGCCAGCTCACCCTTGTCGAATATAGCTGAGCAGTTCTTC. V gene TRBV18 combines with J gene TRBJ2-1; D unclear. The germline CDR1 and CDR2 sequences are KGHSH and LQKENI. The CDR3 covers 14 residues. V gave up 3 bases and J gave up 9 bases, with 15 bases separating them.

This sequence joins TRBV9 and TRBJ2-1; 7 bases are shared with TRBD2. This CDR3 is 15 amino acids long. In germline, CDR1 is SGDLS, CDR2 YYNGEE. The V and J ends lost 4 bases and 0 bases, in that order; junction bases with no gene match: 4. In nucleotides, the CDR3 is TGTGCCAGCAGCCCCCCGGGGGGCTCCTACAATGAGCAGTTCTTC. This encodes CASSPPGGSYNEQFF.

The chain couples TRBV6-5 to TRBJ2-1; 11 bases agree with TRBD2. Germline V gene sequence: CDR1 MNHEY, CDR2 SVGAGI. The CDR3 runs 16 residues. Trimming at V came to 4 bases and at J to 9 bases, leaving 11 bases not matched to a gene. The CDR3 sequence is CASSSLSGRAEGEQFF. The CDR3 nucleotides are TGTGCCAGCAGTTCCCTTAGCGGGAGGGCCGAGGGTGAGCAGTTCTTC.

This chain links TRBV27 with TRBJ2-7; 8 nucleotides line up with TRBD1. Trimming at V came to 6 bases and at J to 2 bases, leaving 6 bases not matched to a gene. CDR1 is MNHEY, CDR2 SMNVEV, per germline (reference sequence). CDR3 length equals 14 residues. CDR3 region: CASSRGQEPYEQYF. The CDR3 nucleotides are TGTGCCAGCAGCCGGGGACAGGAACCCTACGAGCAGTACTTC.